These 24 T cell receptor beta chains were all obtained from the same sample, sequenced in a study of T cell clones after liver transplantation. The protocol was immunoSEQ multiplex PCR, while the TCRdb copy is restricted to in-frame clones and leaves out a portion. This sample has under 150,000 clones, with roughly nine tenths found just once. This material consisted of CD4+ T cells from blood, taken 12 months after liver transplant. The receptors shown here come from a human patient who received a liver transplant. Some of the T cells might come from the graft donor.

The chain joins TRBV9 to TRBJ1-3; D uncertain. Germline CDR1 SGDLS, CDR2 YYNGEE. CDR3 length: 15 residues. Trimming shortened V by 2 bases and J by 3 bases, and 12 bases separated the two germline ends. The CDR3 here is CASSVGSGFGNTIYF. For the CDR3, the DNA is TGTGCCAGCAGCGTGGGGTCAGGCTTTGGAAACACCATATATTTT.

CDR3: CASSEAGGGYTF. The CDR3 DNA is TGTGCCAGCAGTGAAGCGGGGGGTGGCTACACCTTC. The V gene is TRBV6-1, the J gene TRBJ1-2, with D perhaps matching TRBD1 (5 bases). CDR3 length: 12 residues. CDR1 and CDR2 (germline): MNHNS, SASEGT. Trimming took 0 bases from V and 7 from J, leaving 6 bases between them.

The chain couples TRBV10-3 to TRBJ2-1; D not certain. The CDR3 is made up of 17 amino acids. The germline V and J ends were trimmed by 4 bases and 0 bases, with 16 bases remaining between them. Germline CDR1 and CDR2: ENHRY and SYGVKD. CDR3 nucleotide sequence: TGTGCCATCAGTGGAGCACAAGGCGGTAGCTCCTACAATGAGCAGTTCTTC. As protein: CAISGAQGGSSYNEQFF.

The V call is TRBV2, the J call TRBJ2-3; 11 bases are shared with TRBD2. CDR1 and CDR2 from the germline V gene are SNHLY and FYNNEI. V lost 3 bases to trimming and J lost 2 bases; unmatched junction nucleotides: 4. The CDR3 runs to 16 residues. CDR3 sequence (DNA): TGTGCCAGCAGTGATCCGGGACTAGCGGTCACAGATACGCAGTATTTT. Residues: CASSDPGLAVTDTQYF.

As regards this clone: The identical CDR3 is also encoded by other nucleotide sequences in the sample. The chain combines TRBV5-6 with TRBJ1-1; no firm D call. The germline CDR1 and CDR2 sequences are SGHDT and YYEEEE. Trimming pared 1 base from V and 0 bases from J, leaving 4 bases between. The length of the CDR3 is 13 residues. The CDR3 spells CASSLTVNTEAFF. The CDR3 DNA is TGTGCCAGCAGCTTGACGGTGAACACTGAAGCTTTCTTT.

The chain joins TRBV6-6 to TRBJ1-2; the D is unclear. Trimming stripped 6 bases from V and 1 base from J, with 18 bases between. This CDR3 has 16 amino acids. Germline CDR1 and CDR2: MNHNY and SVGAGI (reference sequence). In DNA, the CDR3 is TGTGCCAGCAGCTCCGTGGAGACGGAGGGTAACTATGGCTACACCTTC. It encodes CASSSVETEGNYGYTF.

V usage is TRBV5-1 and J usage is TRBJ2-1, with 11 bases matching TRBD2. With 3 bases clipped from V and 9 bases from J, the junction kept 8 bases outside the gene matches. The CDR3 has 15 residues. CDR1 and CDR2 (germline): SGHRS, YFSETQ. The CDR3 loop is CASSSLAGGSGEQFF. In DNA form, the CDR3 reads TGCGCCAGCAGCTCCCTAGCGGGGGGCTCGGGTGAGCAGTTCTTC.

The chain joins TRBV9 to TRBJ1-1; D uncertain. The V end was cut by 0 bases, the J end by 6 bases, with 12 bases between. This CDR3 spans 14 amino acids. The germline CDR1 and CDR2 sequences are SGDLS and YYNGEE. The CDR3 protein is CASSVASFGAEAFF. DNA for the CDR3: TGTGCCAGCAGCGTAGCGTCGTTCGGCGCTGAAGCTTTCTTT.

This chain uses TRBV5-1 with TRBJ1-3; D might be TRBD1 (5 bases). Trimming stripped 3 bases from V and 3 bases from J, with 16 bases between. In germline, CDR1 is SGHRS, CDR2 YFSETQ. The CDR3 is 16 residues long. As DNA, the CDR3 is TGCGCCAGCAGCTATATCAGGGCTCCCTTTGGAAACACCATATATTTT. It is translated as CASSYIRAPFGNTIYF.

The J gene is TRBJ2-3, the V gene TRBV9; TRBD1 aligns across 9 bases. The ends lost 4 bases at V and 6 bases at J; junction bases unmatched: 12. CDR1 and CDR2 from the germline V gene are SGDLS and YYNGEE. CDR3 size: 16 residues. The CDR3, as DNA: TGTGCCAGCAGCCCCCTCCGGGACAGGGAGGACGATACGCAGTATTTT. This translates into CASSPLRDREDDTQYF. Filled out from reference TRBV9 and TRBJ2-3, the complete variable domain reads DSGVTQTPKHLITATGQRVTLRCSPRSGDLSVYWYQQSLDQGLQFLIQYYNGEERAKGNILERFSAQQFPDLHSELNLSSLELGDSALYFCASSPLRDREDDTQYFGPGTRLTVL.

V is TRBV5-7 and J is TRBJ2-2; the match to TRBD1 covers 9 bases. TRBV5-7 is placed among ORFs of uncertain function. V shed 4 bases, J shed 0 bases, and the junction held 4 bases outside the gene matches. The CDR3 is 16 residues long. Here the CDR3 reads CASSPGQGTNTGELFF. The CDR3 DNA reads TGTGCCAGCAGCCCAGGACAGGGGACGAACACCGGGGAGCTGTTTTTT.

This chain connects TRBV4-3 to TRBJ2-7; 7 bases fit TRBD2. V was pared by 6 bases and J by 5 bases, with 19 bases of the junction left unmatched. Germline V CDR1 and CDR2: LGHNA, YSLEER. The CDR3 extends over 17 amino acids. The CDR3 is CASSGLLATSLIHEQYF. As DNA, the CDR3 is TGCGCCAGCAGTGGACTACTAGCGACCTCCCTCATACACGAGCAGTACTTC.

Here the CDR3 DNA reads TGTGCCAGTAGTGCAAGAAGTCCCCAGGGAGAGACCCAGTACTTC. Translated, it gives CASSARSPQGETQYF. The gene calls are TRBV19 and TRBJ2-5, with D possibly TRBD1 on 5 matching bases. V was pared by 5 bases and J by 4 bases, with 17 bases between. This CDR3 is 15 amino acids long. CDR1 LNHDA and CDR2 SQIVND come from the germline V gene (reference sequence). Full variable domain (remainder filled in from reference TRBV19 and TRBJ2-5): DGGITQSPKYLFRKEGQNVTLSCEQNLNHDAMYWYRQDPGQGLRLIYYSQIVNDFQKGDIAEGYSVSREKKESFPLTVTSAQKNPTAFYLCASSARSPQGETQYFGPGTRLLVL.

The chain is built from TRBV9 and TRBJ2-2, with 12 positions matching TRBD1. After removal of 0 bases from V and 7 bases from J, the junction contained 7 bases not matched to a gene. The CDR3 is 17 amino acids. Germline loops: CDR1 SGDLS, CDR2 YYNGEE. CDR3 DNA sequence: TGTGCCAGCAGCGTAGTACCGGGACAGGGGGCCGTCGGGGAGCTGTTTTTT. Amino acid sequence: CASSVVPGQGAVGELFF.

The chain carries TRBV2 and TRBJ1-2, with 8 bases identical to TRBD1. CDR1 is SNHLY and CDR2 is FYNNEI in the germline V gene. V shed 7 bases, J shed 4 bases, and the junction held 20 bases outside the gene matches. This CDR3 spans 18 amino acids. The CDR3 is CASTEGMAGGLHFYGYTF. DNA of the CDR3: TGTGCCAGCACCGAAGGTATGGCAGGGGGCCTTCATTTCTATGGCTACACCTTC.

This clone was counted a few times. The CDR3 nucleotides read TGCAGCGTTGGAGGGTCCGGCGAGCAGTACTTC. It specifies CSVGGSGEQYF. The chain couples TRBV29-1 to TRBJ2-7; TRBD2 might be the D (5 bases). CDR3 size: 11 residues. V was clipped by 4 bases and J by 6 bases, with 10 bases between them. Germline CDR1 reads SQVTM; CDR2 reads ANQGSEA.

The rearrangement uses TRBV7-9 and TRBJ2-2; D remains unclear. Germline assignment: CDR1 SEHNR and CDR2 FQNEAQ (reference sequence). The ends were cut back, 0 bases at V and 2 bases at J, with 4 bases in the middle. This CDR3 comprises 14 residues. The CDR3 protein is CASSLARNTGELFF. The DNA of the CDR3 is TGTGCCAGCAGCTTAGCGCGTAACACCGGGGAGCTGTTTTTT.

This clone was seen a single time. DNA of the CDR3: TGTGCCAGCAGTGCGGGACTAGCGTTGACCGGGGAGCTGTTTTTT. Residues: CASSAGLALTGELFF. The chain couples TRBV28 to TRBJ2-2; 10 bases line up with TRBD2. The CDR3 is made up of 15 amino acids. Losses at the gene ends were 5 bases for V and 5 bases for J; bases not matched to a gene: 5. Germline CDR1 and CDR2: MDHEN and SYDVKM.

The genes are TRBV19 and TRBJ2-5, with D possibly matching TRBD2 (6 bases). The CDR3 runs to 14 residues. Per the germline V gene, CDR1 is LNHDA and CDR2 is SQIVND (reference sequence). V was pared by 3 bases and J by 1 base, with 9 bases between. CDR3 sequence (DNA): TGTGCCAGTAGTATGATGGGGGGCCAAGAGACCCAGTACTTC. Its translation: CASSMMGGQETQYF. The variable domain in full, completed from reference TRBV19 and TRBJ2-5, reads DGGITQSPKYLFRKEGQNVTLSCEQNLNHDAMYWYRQDPGQGLRLIYYSQIVNDFQKGDIAEGYSVSREKKESFPLTVTSAQKNPTAFYLCASSMMGGQETQYFGPGTRLLVL.

Comments on this clone: Other DNA sequences in this specimen translate into the identical CDR3. The chain joins TRBV12-5 to TRBJ2-1, with 8 bases lining up with TRBD1. This CDR3 contains 12 residues. After removal of 1 base from V and 10 bases from J, the junction contained 0 bases not matched to a gene. CDR1 is LGHNT, CDR2 FRNRAP, per germline. The CDR3 coding sequence is TGTGCTAGTGGTTTGGGGGACAGGGAGCAGTTCTTC. It specifies CASGLGDREQFF.

The chain uses TRBV5-4 and TRBJ2-3; no reliable D call. Germline loops: CDR1 SGHNT, CDR2 YYREEE (reference sequence). The CDR3 consists of 14 residues. Trimming left V 1 base short and J 1 base short, with 7 bases between. CDR3 nucleotides: TGTGCCAGCAGCTTGTTAGCCCGCACAGATACGCAGTATTTT. Translation: CASSLLARTDTQYF.

The chain carries TRBV5-1 and TRBJ1-2; D not resolved. The germline V and J ends were trimmed by 4 bases and 0 bases, with 10 bases remaining between them. This CDR3 is built from 14 residues. Germline values: CDR1 SGHRS, CDR2 YFSETQ. This chain's CDR3 is CASSESGPNYGYTF. The CDR3 DNA reads as TGCGCCAGCAGCGAGAGCGGTCCTAACTATGGCTACACCTTC.

This rearrangement joins TRBV7-9 to TRBJ2-3, with 7 bases lining up with TRBD2. The CDR3 sequence is 15 residues long. After removal of 5 bases from V and 4 bases from J, the junction contained 9 bases not matched to a gene. Germline V gives CDR1 SEHNR, CDR2 FQNEAQ (reference sequence). For the CDR3, the DNA is TGTGCCAGCAGCCCAACGTGGGGGAGGGCAGATACGCAGTATTTT. It encodes CASSPTWGRADTQYF.

The rearrangement links TRBV2 to TRBJ2-1; a weak D match, TRBD1 (6 bases). CDR1 is SNHLY and CDR2 is FYNNEI in the germline V gene. The CDR3 extends over 14 amino acids. Deletions cut 4 bases from V and 8 bases from J, with 15 bases between. The CDR3 protein is CASSGQAGVHEQFF. CDR3 nucleotide sequence: TGTGCCAGCAGTGGACAGGCCGGGGTACATGAGCAGTTCTTC. The whole variable domain, remainder taken from reference TRBV2 and TRBJ2-1, is EPEVTQTPSHQVTQMGQEVILRCVPISNHLYFYWYRQILGQKVEFLVSFYNNEISEKSEIFDDQFSVERPDGSNFTLKIRSTKLEDSAMYFCASSGQAGVHEQFFGPGTRLTVL.